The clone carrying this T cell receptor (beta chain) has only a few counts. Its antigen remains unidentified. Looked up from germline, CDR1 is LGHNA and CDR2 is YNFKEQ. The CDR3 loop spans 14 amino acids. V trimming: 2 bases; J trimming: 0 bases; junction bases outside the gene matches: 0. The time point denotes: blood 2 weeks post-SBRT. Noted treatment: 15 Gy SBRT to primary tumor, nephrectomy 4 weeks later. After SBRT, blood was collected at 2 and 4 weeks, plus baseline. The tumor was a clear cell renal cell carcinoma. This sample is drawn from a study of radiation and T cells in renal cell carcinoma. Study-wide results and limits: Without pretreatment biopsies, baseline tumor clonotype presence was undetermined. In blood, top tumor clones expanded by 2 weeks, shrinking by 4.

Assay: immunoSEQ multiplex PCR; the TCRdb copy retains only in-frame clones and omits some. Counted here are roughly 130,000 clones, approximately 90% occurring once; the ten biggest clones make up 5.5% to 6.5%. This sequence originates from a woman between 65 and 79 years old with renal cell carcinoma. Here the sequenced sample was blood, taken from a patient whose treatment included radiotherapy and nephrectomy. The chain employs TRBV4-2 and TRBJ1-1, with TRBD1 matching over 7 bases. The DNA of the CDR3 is TGTGCCAGCAGCCAAACAGGGGTGAACACTGAAGCTTTCTTT. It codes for CASSQTGVNTEAFF.